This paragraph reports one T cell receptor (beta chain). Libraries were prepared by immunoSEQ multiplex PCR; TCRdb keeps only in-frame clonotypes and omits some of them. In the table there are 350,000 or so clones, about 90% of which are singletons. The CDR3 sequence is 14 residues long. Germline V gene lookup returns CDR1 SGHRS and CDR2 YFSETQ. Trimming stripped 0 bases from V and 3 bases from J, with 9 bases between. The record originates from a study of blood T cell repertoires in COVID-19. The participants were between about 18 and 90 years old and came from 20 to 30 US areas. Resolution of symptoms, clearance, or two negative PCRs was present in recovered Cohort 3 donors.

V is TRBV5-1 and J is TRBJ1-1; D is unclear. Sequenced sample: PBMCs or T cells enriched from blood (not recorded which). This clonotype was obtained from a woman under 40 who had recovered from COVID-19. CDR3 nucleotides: TGCGCCAGCAGCTTGGTTCCCGGGGACACTGAAGCTTTCTTT. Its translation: CASSLVPGDTEAFF.